These 9 T cell receptor beta chains originate from one sample sequenced in a study of identical twins. TCRdb analysed the 5' RACE reads with MiXCR anew, one entry per CDR3 protein. The data show under 300,000 distinct CDR3 sequences, with 11% to 15% seen just once and around 9.5% held by the top ten. The sequenced sample was memory (CD45RO+) T cells sorted from blood. Receptors originate from a woman younger than 30 in good health.

This clonotype was found a few times. The rearrangement links TRBV5-1 to TRBJ2-1; D gene ambiguous. V shed 4 bases and J shed 5 bases, with 13 bases lying between them. The germline V gene encodes CDR1 SGHRS and CDR2 YFSETQ. CDR3 length: 14 amino acids. The DNA for the CDR3 is TGCGCCAGCAGCCCGAGAGACACGGACAATGAGCAGTTCTTC. It is translated as CASSPRDTDNEQFF. Looking up the rest from reference TRBV5-1 and TRBJ2-1 gives the full variable domain: KAGVTQTPRYLIKTRGQQVTLSCSPISGHRSVSWYQQTPGQGLQFLFEYFSETQRNKGNFPGRFSGRQFSNSRSEMNVSTLELGDSALYLCASSPRDTDNEQFFGPGTRLTVL.

The chain recombines TRBV20-1 with TRBJ2-1, with D possibly called TRBD1 or TRBD2 (6 bases each). V was trimmed by 5 bases and J by 2 bases, leaving 13 bases between them. Looked up from germline, CDR1 is DFQATT and CDR2 is SNEGSKA (reference sequence). The CDR3 consists of 14 residues. The CDR3 is CSAGRGPAYNEQFF. CDR3 coding DNA: TGCAGTGCTGGTCGGGGGCCCGCCTACAATGAGCAGTTCTTC.

V usage is TRBV6-5 and J usage is TRBJ1-5, with D perhaps TRBD1 (6 bases). Deletions cut 2 bases from V and 2 bases from J, with 19 bases between. This CDR3 has 18 amino acids. The germline CDR1 and CDR2 sequences are MNHEY and SVGAGI. CDR3: CASSYPSNREEGNQPQHF. CDR3 coding DNA: TGTGCCAGCAGTTACCCATCGAACAGGGAAGAGGGCAATCAGCCCCAGCATTTT.

The V gene is TRBV12-3 or TRBV12-4, the J gene TRBJ1-5; D gene uncertain. Trimming stripped 2 bases from V and 0 bases from J, with 5 bases between. The CDR3 sequence is 14 residues long. The CDR3 DNA sequence: TGTGCCAGCAGTTTACGGTATAGCAATCAGCCCCAGCATTTT. Encoded protein: CASSLRYSNQPQHF.

This clonotype has more than one count but fewer than ten. The J gene is TRBJ1-1, the V gene TRBV12-3 or TRBV12-4; D is perhaps TRBD1 (6 bases). The ends were cut back, 6 bases at V and 6 bases at J, with 17 bases in the middle. CDR3 size: 14 residues. The CDR3 loop reads CASSFGDIIPEAFF. The CDR3 DNA sequence: TGTGCCAGCAGCTTTGGGGACATCATCCCTGAAGCTTTCTTT.

In this sample, this clonotype turned up a few times. This chain links TRBV7-9 with TRBJ1-6, with D possibly being TRBD1 (6 bases). Per germline, CDR1 SEHNR and CDR2 FQNEAQ (reference sequence). The V gene lost 3 bases and the J gene lost 12 bases, with 15 bases spanning the gap. The CDR3 length is 14 residues. CDR3 protein: CASSLGWGQGPLHF. CDR3 DNA: TGTGCCAGCAGCTTGGGATGGGGGCAAGGACCCCTCCACTTT. Together with reference TRBV7-9 and TRBJ1-6, the CDR3 gives the full variable domain: DTGVSQNPRHKITKRGQNVTFRCDPISEHNRLYWYRQTLGQGPEFLTYFQNEAQLEKSRLLSDRFSAERPKGSFSTLEIQRTEQGDSAMYLCASSLGWGQGPLHFGNGTRLTVT.

This clonotype was detected a few times. This chain uses TRBV2 with TRBJ2-5; maybe TRBD1 (6 bases). Trimming shortened V by 7 bases and J by 2 bases, and 8 bases separated the two germline ends. This CDR3 is built from 12 residues. Germline CDR1 SNHLY, CDR2 FYNNEI. The DNA of the CDR3 is TGTGCCAGCAAGGGGGATCAAGAGACCCAGTACTTC. Translation: CASKGDQETQYF.

The sample holds many counts of this clonotype. CDR3 region: CASSLVGETQYF. The CDR3 nucleotides are TGCGCCAGCAGCTTGGTCGGGGAGACCCAGTACTTC. The chain couples TRBV5-1 to TRBJ2-5; D is uncertain. The germline CDR1 and CDR2 sequences are SGHRS and YFSETQ. Trimming took 0 bases from V and 5 from J, leaving 5 bases between them. This CDR3 is 12 amino acids long.

Remarks on this clonotype: Sequence at one end of the junction differs from germline and may be a read error. The genes are TRBV7-8 and TRBJ2-1; perhaps TRBD2 as D (6 bases). Germline V gene lookup returns CDR1 SGHVS and CDR2 FQNEAQ. The CDR3 is 11 residues long. In DNA form, the CDR3 reads TGTGGCAGCAGCTTTGGGCGGGGCCAGTTCTTC. Translation gives CGSSFGRGQFF.